The 22 T cell receptor beta chains in this list originate from one sample, sequenced in a study of T cells expressing NK-cell markers (TCRdb year 2020). Library preparation used 5' RACE. Sequenced on an Illumina HiSeq 2000. With the reads reprocessed by TCRdb, a single entry stands for each CDR3 protein sequence and no DNA is reported. The sample table on file contains 200,000 to 300,000 distinct CDR3 sequences. The top ten clones comprise more than 3.5% of the sample. The sequencing sample was made of blood T cells: a sorted CD56 or NKG2C T cell subset, CD4+ or CD8+ T cells, or bulk PBMC T cells (not recorded which). These receptors all stem from a woman between 18 and 75 years old in good health.

The chain links TRBV12-3 or TRBV12-4 to TRBJ1-1. This CDR3 has 13 amino acids. The CDR3 reads CASSYITVAEAFF.

The chain carries TRBV7-2 and TRBJ2-3; the D call from TCRdb, TRBD2, cannot be confirmed without DNA. Germline CDR1 SGHTA, CDR2 FQGNSA. The CDR3 totals 15 residues. CDR3 protein: CASSFSLANTDTQYF. Complete variable domain (other parts from reference TRBV7-2 and TRBJ2-3): GAGVSQSPSNKVTEKGKDVELRCDPISGHTALYWYRQSLGQGLEFLIYFQGNSAPDKSGLPSDRFSAERTGGSVSTLTIQRTQQEDSAVYLCASSFSLANTDTQYFGPGTRLTVL.

V and J are TRBV20-1 and TRBJ1-4; with no DNA, the TCRdb D assignment of TRBD1 cannot be verified. The CDR3 extends over 14 amino acids. Germline assignment: CDR1 DFQATT and CDR2 SNEGSKA (reference sequence). CDR3 protein: CSAGYGTGVEKLFF.

The chain combines TRBV9 with TRBJ2-1. The CDR3 covers 14 residues. From germline, CDR1 is SGDLS and CDR2 YYNGEE. CDR3 sequence: CASTRSWTLNEQFF.

The V gene is TRBV12-3 or TRBV12-4, the J gene TRBJ2-1; TCRdb's D call, TRBD2, is unchecked because there is no DNA. This CDR3 comprises 15 residues. CDR3 sequence: CASRRASGSYNEQFF.

This chain connects TRBV5-4 to TRBJ2-3; TCRdb's D call of TRBD2 is untestable without DNA. The germline gives CDR1 SGHNT, CDR2 YYREEE (reference sequence). This CDR3 region has 14 residues. The CDR3 protein is CASAERRAVDTQYF.

The J gene is TRBJ2-5, the V gene TRBV12-3 or TRBV12-4; TCRdb selects TRBD1, and the lack of DNA leaves this call unchecked. This CDR3 is built from 13 residues. CDR3 residues: CASRGTGRETQYF.

The rearrangement joins TRBV10-3 to TRBJ1-1; TCRdb reports TRBD1, a call that lacks DNA to check it against. The CDR3 runs to 15 residues. The germline V gene has CDR1 ENHRY and CDR2 SYGVKD. CDR3 in amino acids: CATAPWGSLNTEAFF.

The CDR3 here is CASKNPFRVQETQYF. V is TRBV28 and J is TRBJ2-5. The CDR3 contains 15 residues. Germline CDR1 and CDR2: MDHEN and SYDVKM.

V gene TRBV5-1 combines with J gene TRBJ1-4; checking the TCRdb D call of TRBD1 is not possible without DNA. Germline V gene data show CDR1 as SGHRS and CDR2 as YFSETQ. The CDR3 has 15 amino acids. Here the CDR3 reads CASSPGRVRVEKLFF.

This chain uses TRBV7-2 with TRBJ2-5; the TCRdb call, TRBD2, lacks DNA for checking. CDR1 is SGHTA, CDR2 FQGNSA, per germline. This CDR3 region has 16 residues. The CDR3 loop reads CASSRNPGLVGETQYF.

V gene TRBV30 combines with J gene TRBJ1-1. This CDR3 is 12 amino acids long. In germline, CDR1 is GTSNPN, CDR2 SVGIG (reference sequence). The CDR3 reads CAWRSLDTEAFF.

The genes are TRBV5-4 and TRBJ2-3; the D call of TRBD2 rests on TCRdb alone, since no DNA is present to check it. Germline CDR1 SGHNT, CDR2 YYREEE (reference sequence). This CDR3 contains 16 residues. The chain's CDR3 is CASSHRLAGGRDTQYF.

The chain has TRBV7-9 and TRBJ1-2; without DNA, the TCRdb call of TRBD1 cannot be checked. Per the germline V gene, CDR1 is SEHNR and CDR2 is FQNEAQ (reference sequence). The CDR3 loop spans 14 amino acids. CDR3: CASSYIGTNYGYTF.

This chain uses TRBV5-1 with TRBJ2-1; the D call from TCRdb, TRBD1, cannot be confirmed without DNA. Germline CDR1 SGHRS, CDR2 YFSETQ. This CDR3 has 16 residues. The CDR3 protein is CASRPPGLGVHNEQFF. Looking up the rest from reference TRBV5-1 and TRBJ2-1 gives the full variable domain: KAGVTQTPRYLIKTRGQQVTLSCSPISGHRSVSWYQQTPGQGLQFLFEYFSETQRNKGNFPGRFSGRQFSNSRSEMNVSTLELGDSALYLCASRPPGLGVHNEQFFGPGTRLTVL.

The chain joins TRBV7-7 to TRBJ2-2; TCRdb names TRBD1, which stays unverified in the absence of DNA. CDR1 is SSHAT, CDR2 FNYEAQ, per germline (reference sequence). The CDR3 sequence is 15 residues long. The CDR3 spells CASSLYPVWGGELFF. Based on the CDR3 plus reference TRBV7-7 and TRBJ2-2, the full variable domain is GAGVSQSPRYKVTKRGQDVTLRCDPISSHATLYWYQQALGQGPEFLTYFNYEAQPDKSGLPSDRFSAERPEGSISTLTIQRTEQRDSAMYRCASSLYPVWGGELFFGEGSRLTVL.

The chain is built from TRBV28 and TRBJ2-7; TCRdb indicates TRBD2, and absent DNA this call remains unverified. CDR1 and CDR2 (germline): MDHEN, SYDVKM. The CDR3 runs to 13 residues. The CDR3: CASRAVLSYEQYF. The full variable domain, with the rest looked up from reference TRBV28 and TRBJ2-7, is DVKVTQSSRYLVKRTGEKVFLECVQDMDHENMFWYRQDPGLGLRLIYFSYDVKMKEKGDIPEGYSVSREKKERFSLILESASTNQTSMYLCASRAVLSYEQYFGPGTRLTVT.

The V gene is TRBV3-1, the J gene TRBJ2-3; the D gene TCRdb calls, TRBD2, cannot be checked with no DNA. The CDR3 extends over 14 amino acids. Germline V gene sequence: CDR1 LGHDT, CDR2 YNNKEL (reference sequence). The CDR3 region is CASSQLSAADTQYF.

J is TRBJ1-4 and V is TRBV12-3 or TRBV12-4; TCRdb indicates TRBD1, and absent DNA this call remains unverified. The CDR3 totals 13 residues. The CDR3 is CASSRDNKEKLFF.

The V call is TRBV4-3, the J call TRBJ2-1; TCRdb designates TRBD2, a call that cannot be tested without DNA. Germline CDR1 reads LGHNA; CDR2 reads YSLEER. The CDR3 is 18 residues long. CDR3: CASSQLLAGQTVYNEQFF.

The V call is TRBV11-2, the J call TRBJ2-2; TCRdb's D gene call, TRBD2, goes unchecked for lack of DNA. Looked up from germline, CDR1 is SGHAT and CDR2 is FQNNGV. The CDR3 has 19 amino acids. The CDR3 here is CASSQSEGGLLGDTGELFF.

The gene calls are TRBV5-5 and TRBJ2-1. Germline loops: CDR1 SGHKS, CDR2 YYEKEE (reference sequence). The CDR3 sequence is 13 residues long. CDR3 amino acids: CASSLGYGNEQFF.